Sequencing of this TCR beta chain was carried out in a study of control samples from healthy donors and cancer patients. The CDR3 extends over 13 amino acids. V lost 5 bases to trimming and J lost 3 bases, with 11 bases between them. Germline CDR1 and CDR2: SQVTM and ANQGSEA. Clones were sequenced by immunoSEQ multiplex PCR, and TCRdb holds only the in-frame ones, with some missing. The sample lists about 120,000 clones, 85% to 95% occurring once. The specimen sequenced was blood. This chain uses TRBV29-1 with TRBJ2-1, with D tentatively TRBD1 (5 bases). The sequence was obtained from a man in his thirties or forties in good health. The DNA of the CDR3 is TGCAGCGTTAACAGGTATGGCTACAATGAGCAGTTCTTC. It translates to CSVNRYGYNEQFF.